This TCR beta chain was sequenced in a study of blood T cell repertoires in COVID-19. Original handling: Researchers report that nucleated cell counts were estimated from reference gene primer amplification. The table came from immunoSEQ multiplex PCR; TCRdb's copy has only in-frame clones and leaves some out. V, J and clone size were drawn from that table, and D and trimming were deduced from the DNA. The repertoire holds fewer than 300,000 clones, approximately 77% seen once, with roughly 3.1% in the top ten. V shed 5 bases, J shed 6 bases, and the junction held 7 bases outside the gene matches. This CDR3 is built from 15 residues. The germline V gene encodes CDR1 SNHLY and CDR2 FYNNEI.

This clonotype originated in a woman between 18 and 29 years old with acute or convalescent COVID-19. The chain has TRBV2 and TRBJ1-1, with 12 positions matching TRBD1. The sequenced material came from peripheral blood. DNA for the CDR3: TGTGCCAGCAGTTGGGAGGGACAGGGGGCATCTGAAGCTTTCTTT. This codes for CASSWEGQGASEAFF.